The 7 T cell receptor beta chains presented below share a single source sample, sequenced in a study of blood T cells in healthy people across ages. Using a J-beta primer mix together with a sample-barcoded 5' primer, a second PCR was run for roughly 6 to 12 cycles. TCRdb re-analysed the 5' RACE reads in MiXCR, keeping a single row per CDR3 protein. The sample contains about 760,000 distinct CDR3 sequences, roughly 50% of which appear only once. The specimen sequenced was blood. The receptors derive from a man between 35 and 55 years old in good health.

The table lists this clonotype with a few counts. The chain recombines TRBV20-1 with TRBJ2-3; the match to TRBD2 covers 13 bases. CDR1 is DFQATT and CDR2 is SNEGSKA in the germline V gene (reference sequence). The CDR3 runs 15 residues. The J segment lost 5 bases and the V segment lost 6 bases, leaving 8 bases of the junction unmatched. The CDR3 nucleotides read TGCAGTGCGCCACTAGCGGGAGGGTCCGGAGATACGCAGTATTTT. It codes for CSAPLAGGSGDTQYF.

This clonotype was recorded only once. The chain couples TRBV14 to TRBJ2-5; 7 nucleotides line up with TRBD1. With V trimmed by 4 bases and J by 5 bases, 10 bases remained unmatched. The CDR3 extends over 15 amino acids. CDR1 is SGHDN, CDR2 FVKESK, per germline. Here the CDR3 DNA reads TGTGCCAGCAGCCTCTCGACAGGGCTGGGGGAGACCCAGTACTTC. Its protein is CASSLSTGLGETQYF.

The V and J genes are TRBV6-6 and TRBJ2-5; possible D gene TRBD1, 5 bases. V dropped 0 bases and J dropped 4 bases, with 9 bases sitting between them. CDR1 and CDR2 (germline): MNHNY, SVGAGI (reference sequence). The CDR3 covers 14 residues. The CDR3 sequence: CASSYSWQGETQYF. CDR3 coding DNA: TGTGCCAGCAGTTACTCTTGGCAGGGAGAGACCCAGTACTTC.

V is TRBV6-2 or TRBV6-3 and J is TRBJ2-7; 10 bases line up with TRBD1. The junction had 8 bases not matched to a gene; V was cut back by 6 bases and J by 3 bases. There are 15 residues in the CDR3. Germline CDR1 reads MNHEY; CDR2 reads SVGEGT. The CDR3 DNA follows: TGTGCCAGCAGCCGAGGGACAGGGGAAGGCTACGAGCAGTACTTC. This gives the protein CASSRGTGEGYEQYF.

The chain uses TRBV5-1 and TRBJ1-1; D is undetermined. Per germline, CDR1 SGHRS and CDR2 YFSETQ. The CDR3 spans 14 residues. Trimming left V 4 bases short and J 3 bases short, with 13 bases between. This chain's CDR3 is CASSRLDGYTEAFF. Here the CDR3 DNA reads TGCGCCAGCAGCCGCCTGGACGGGTACACTGAAGCTTTCTTT.

The V call is TRBV6-1, the J call TRBJ2-1, with D maybe TRBD1 (5 bases). Per germline, CDR1 MNHNS and CDR2 SASEGT. Deletions cut 2 bases from V and 6 bases from J, with 17 bases between. There are 16 residues in the CDR3. The CDR3 sequence is CASSELVAGWANEQFF. The CDR3 DNA reads TGTGCCAGCAGTGAATTAGTAGCAGGGTGGGCCAATGAGCAGTTCTTC.

This sequence joins TRBV7-9 and TRBJ1-2, with D possibly matching TRBD1 (6 bases). The germline V gene has CDR1 SEHNR and CDR2 FQNEAQ (reference sequence). CDR3 length: 13 residues. V was shortened by 2 bases and J by 12 bases, with 16 bases between the two germline ends. The CDR3 protein is CASSLPGQGHHTF. The DNA of the CDR3 is TGTGCCAGCAGCTTACCAGGGCAGGGGCATCACACCTTC.